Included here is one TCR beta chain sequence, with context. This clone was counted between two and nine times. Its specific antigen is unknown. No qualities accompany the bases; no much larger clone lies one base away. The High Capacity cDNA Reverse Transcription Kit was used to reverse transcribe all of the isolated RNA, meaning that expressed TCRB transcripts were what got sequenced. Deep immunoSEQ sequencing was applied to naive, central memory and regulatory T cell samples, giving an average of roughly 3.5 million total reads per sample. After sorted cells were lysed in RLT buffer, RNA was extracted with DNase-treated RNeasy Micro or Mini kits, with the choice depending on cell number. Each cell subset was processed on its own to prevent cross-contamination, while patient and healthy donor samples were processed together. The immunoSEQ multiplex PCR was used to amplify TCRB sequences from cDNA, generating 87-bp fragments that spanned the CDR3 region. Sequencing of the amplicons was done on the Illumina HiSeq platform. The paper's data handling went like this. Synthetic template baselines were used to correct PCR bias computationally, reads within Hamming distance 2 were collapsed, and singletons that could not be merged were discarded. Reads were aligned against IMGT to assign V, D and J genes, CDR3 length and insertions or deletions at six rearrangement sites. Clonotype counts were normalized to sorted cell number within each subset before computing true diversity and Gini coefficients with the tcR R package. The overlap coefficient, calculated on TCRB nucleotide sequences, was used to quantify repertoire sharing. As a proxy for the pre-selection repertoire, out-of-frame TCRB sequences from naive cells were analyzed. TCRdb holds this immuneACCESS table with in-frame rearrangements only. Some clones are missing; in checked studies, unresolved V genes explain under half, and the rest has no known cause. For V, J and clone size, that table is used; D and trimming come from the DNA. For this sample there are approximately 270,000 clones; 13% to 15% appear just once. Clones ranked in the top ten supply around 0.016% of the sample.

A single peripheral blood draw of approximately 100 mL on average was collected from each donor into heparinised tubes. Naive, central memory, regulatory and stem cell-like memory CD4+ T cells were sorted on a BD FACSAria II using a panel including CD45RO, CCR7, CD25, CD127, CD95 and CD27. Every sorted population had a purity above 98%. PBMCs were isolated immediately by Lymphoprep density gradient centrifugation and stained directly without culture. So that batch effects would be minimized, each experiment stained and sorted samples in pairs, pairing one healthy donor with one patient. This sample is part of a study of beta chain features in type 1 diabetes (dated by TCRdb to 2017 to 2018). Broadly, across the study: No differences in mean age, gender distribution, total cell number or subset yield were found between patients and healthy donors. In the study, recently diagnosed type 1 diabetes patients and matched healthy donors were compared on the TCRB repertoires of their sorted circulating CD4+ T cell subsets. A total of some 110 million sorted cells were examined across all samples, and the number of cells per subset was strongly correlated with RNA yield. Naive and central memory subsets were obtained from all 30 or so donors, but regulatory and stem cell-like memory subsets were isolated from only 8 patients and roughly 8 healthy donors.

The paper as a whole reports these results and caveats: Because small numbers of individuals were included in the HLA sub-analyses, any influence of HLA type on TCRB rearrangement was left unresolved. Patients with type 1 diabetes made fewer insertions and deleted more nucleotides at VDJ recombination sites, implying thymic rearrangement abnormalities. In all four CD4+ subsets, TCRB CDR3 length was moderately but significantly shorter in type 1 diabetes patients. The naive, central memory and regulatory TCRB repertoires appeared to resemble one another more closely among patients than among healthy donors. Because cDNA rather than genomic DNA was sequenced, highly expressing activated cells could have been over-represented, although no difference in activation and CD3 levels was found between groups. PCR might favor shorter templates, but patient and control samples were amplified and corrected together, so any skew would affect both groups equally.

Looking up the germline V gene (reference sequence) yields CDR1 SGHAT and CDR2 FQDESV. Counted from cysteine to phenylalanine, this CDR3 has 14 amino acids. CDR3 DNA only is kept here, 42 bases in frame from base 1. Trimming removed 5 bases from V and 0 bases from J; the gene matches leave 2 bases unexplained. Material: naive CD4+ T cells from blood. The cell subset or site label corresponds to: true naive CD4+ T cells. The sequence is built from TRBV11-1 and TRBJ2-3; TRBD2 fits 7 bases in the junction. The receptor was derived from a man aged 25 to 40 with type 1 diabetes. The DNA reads TGTGCCAGCAGCAGCGGGGCTAGCACAGATACGCAGTATTTT. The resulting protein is CASSSGASTDTQYF.